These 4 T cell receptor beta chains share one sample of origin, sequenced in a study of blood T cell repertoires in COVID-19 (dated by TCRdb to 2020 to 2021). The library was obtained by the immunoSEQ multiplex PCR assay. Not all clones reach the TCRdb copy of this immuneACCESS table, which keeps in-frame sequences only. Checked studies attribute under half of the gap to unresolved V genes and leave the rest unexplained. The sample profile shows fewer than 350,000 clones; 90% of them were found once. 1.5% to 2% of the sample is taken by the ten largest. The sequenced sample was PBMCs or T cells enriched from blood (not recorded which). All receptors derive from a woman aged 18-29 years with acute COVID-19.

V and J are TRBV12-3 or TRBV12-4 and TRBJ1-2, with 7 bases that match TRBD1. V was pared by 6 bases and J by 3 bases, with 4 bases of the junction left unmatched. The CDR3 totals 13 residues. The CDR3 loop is CASSPDRDYGYTF. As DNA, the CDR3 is TGTGCCAGCAGCCCCGACAGGGACTATGGCTACACCTTC.

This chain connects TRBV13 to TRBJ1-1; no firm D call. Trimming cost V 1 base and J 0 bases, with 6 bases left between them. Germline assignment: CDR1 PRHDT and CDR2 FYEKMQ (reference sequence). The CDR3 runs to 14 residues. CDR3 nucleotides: TGTGCCAGCAGCTTAGTCAGGATGAACACTGAAGCTTTCTTT. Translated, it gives CASSLVRMNTEAFF.

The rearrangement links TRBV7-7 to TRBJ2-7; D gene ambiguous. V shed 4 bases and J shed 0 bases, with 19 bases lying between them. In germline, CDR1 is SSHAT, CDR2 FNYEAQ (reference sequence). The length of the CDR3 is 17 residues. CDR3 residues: CASSWWSEIRSSYEQYF. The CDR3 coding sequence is TGTGCCAGCAGCTGGTGGTCGGAAATCCGGAGCTCCTACGAGCAGTACTTC.

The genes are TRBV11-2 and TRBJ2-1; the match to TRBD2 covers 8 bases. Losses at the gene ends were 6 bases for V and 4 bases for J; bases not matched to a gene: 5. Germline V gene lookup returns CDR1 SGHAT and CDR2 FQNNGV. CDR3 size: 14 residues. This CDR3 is CASRPLAGYNEQFF. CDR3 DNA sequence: TGTGCCAGCAGACCGCTAGCGGGTTACAATGAGCAGTTCTTC.